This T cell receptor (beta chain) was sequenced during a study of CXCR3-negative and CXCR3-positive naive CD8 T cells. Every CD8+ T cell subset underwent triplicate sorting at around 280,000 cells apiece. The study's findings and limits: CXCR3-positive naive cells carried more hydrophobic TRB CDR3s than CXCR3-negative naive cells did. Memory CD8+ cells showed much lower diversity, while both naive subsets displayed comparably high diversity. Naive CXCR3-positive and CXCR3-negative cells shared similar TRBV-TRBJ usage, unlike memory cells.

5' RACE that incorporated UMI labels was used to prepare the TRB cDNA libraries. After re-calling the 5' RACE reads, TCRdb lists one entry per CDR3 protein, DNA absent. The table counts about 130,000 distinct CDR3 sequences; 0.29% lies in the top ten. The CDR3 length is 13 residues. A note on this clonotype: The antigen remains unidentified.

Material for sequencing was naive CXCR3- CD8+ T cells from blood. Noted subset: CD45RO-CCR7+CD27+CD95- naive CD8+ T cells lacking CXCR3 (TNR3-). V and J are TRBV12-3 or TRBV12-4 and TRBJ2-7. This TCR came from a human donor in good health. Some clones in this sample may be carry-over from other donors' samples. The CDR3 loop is CASSLDGFYEQYF.